One TCR beta chain is described in this entry. From germline, CDR1 is SQVTM and CDR2 ANQGSEA. The CDR3 contains 14 residues. V lost 4 bases and J 2 bases, leaving 11 bases between the germline ends. This sample stems from a study of CD8 T cells in Susac syndrome. RNA was extracted with the RNeasy kit, and a quantity of roughly 0.45 to 1 ug was reverse transcribed using random hexamers. Amplification of the TCR beta CDR3 was carried out by immunoSEQ multiplex PCR, which spanned a total of 54 Vbeta and 13 Jbeta segments. TCRdb independently ran MiXCR on the immunoSEQ multiplex PCR reads; one entry per CDR3 protein. The sample yields about 190,000 distinct CDR3 sequences, roughly 92% seen once. From blood CD8+ and CD4+ T cells, the TCR beta chain was sequenced. Age- and sex-matched healthy donors served as the control group. Negative isolation was used for CD8+ and CD4+ T cells, and FACS enrichment was applied to TEMRA cells.

The sequence was collected from a human donor in good health. This rearrangement joins TRBV29-1 to TRBJ2-2; weak D call: TRBD2 (5 bases). The specimen sequenced was CD4+ T cells from PBMCs. CDR3 residues: CSVGENTNTGELFF. CDR3 bases: TGCAGCGTTGGGGAGAACACAAACACCGGGGAGCTGTTTTTT.